The rows below give T cell receptor beta chains drawn from one sample of a study of blood T cell repertoires in COVID-19. Clones were read by immunoSEQ multiplex PCR, and TCRdb kept only the in-frame ones, dropping some. The sample consists of around 130,000 clones, about 89% of them appearing once. Specimen: peripheral blood. The receptors stem from a man between 45 and 60 years old with active or convalescent COVID-19. Both conserved end residues are part of each CDR3. The D gene is left open where the match is weak. Size values are once, few and many counts, or a class for expanded clones, and some rows have none.

J gene	V gene	clone size	D gene	CDR3 length	CDR3 DNA	CDR3 protein
TRBJ2-5	TRBV5-4	.	TRBD1	16	TGTGCCAGCAGCTTGGGGCGGACAGGGGAAGGGGAGACCCAGTACTTC	CASSLGRTGEGETQYF
TRBJ2-5	TRBV4-1	.	TRBD2	19	TGCGCCAGCAGCCAAAAAGGCCCCGGTGTAGCGGGAAGGGGGGAGACCCAGTACTTC	CASSQKGPGVAGRGETQYF
TRBJ2-3	TRBV28	.	.	15	TGTGCCAGCAGTACCCCTCTTGGGGGCCTCGATACGCAGTATTTT	CASSTPLGGLDTQYF
TRBJ2-5	TRBV28	.	TRBD1	14	TGTGCCAGCAGTTCGACAGGGACAAGGAAGACCCAGTACTTC	CASSSTGTRKTQYF
TRBJ1-4	TRBV6-5	.	TRBD1	14	TGTGCCAGCGGCAGACAGGGTGAGGGGGAAAAACTGTTTTTT	CASGRQGEGEKLFF
TRBJ2-5	TRBV5-1	.	.	14	TGCGCCAGCAGTCCCCAGGGCGAAGGAGAGACCCAGTACTTC	CASSPQGEGETQYF
TRBJ1-6	TRBV4-1	.	.	15	TGCGCCAGCAGCCAAGCTGCGGGTAATAATTCACCCCTCCACTTT	CASSQAAGNNSPLHF
TRBJ2-7	TRBV29-1	.	.	14	TGCAGCGTTGATTCTGGGGGCGTCAGGCACGAGCAGTACTTC	CSVDSGGVRHEQYF
TRBJ2-7	TRBV21-1	.	.	16	TGTGCCAGCAGCTCCCTAGGCCTCAAGCGGTCCTACGAGCAGTACTTC	CASSSLGLKRSYEQYF
TRBJ1-1	TRBV2	.	TRBD1	14	TGTGCCAGCAGTGTGGGACAGGGGGCGTCTGAAGCTTTCTTT	CASSVGQGASEAFF
TRBJ2-3	TRBV29-1	.	TRBD1	15	TGCAGCGTAGAATGGACAGGGCGGGACACAGATACGCAGTATTTT	CSVEWTGRDTDTQYF
TRBJ2-3	TRBV30	.	TRBD2	23	TGTGCCTGGAGTGTATGGCCTATCGTGCTAGGACTAGCGGGAGTCGTTGGGGCAGATACGCAGTATTTT	CAWSVWPIVLGLAGVVGADTQYF
TRBJ1-4	TRBV15	.	.	14	TGTGCCACCAGCAGAGATACAGGGTGGGAAAAACTGTTTTTT	CATSRDTGWEKLFF
TRBJ2-3	TRBV6-5	.	.	14	TGTGCCAGCAGTTACTTATTTCGCACAGATACGCAGTATTTT	CASSYLFRTDTQYF
TRBJ2-7	TRBV5-1	few	.	15	TGCGCCAGCAGCGCAGACCCGGACTCAAGGTACGAGCAGTACTTC	CASSADPDSRYEQYF
TRBJ2-1	TRBV23-1	.	.	15	TGCGCCAGCAGTCAATCGTCACTAGGTGGCAATGAGCAGTTCTTC	CASSQSSLGGNEQFF
TRBJ1-5	TRBV29-1	.	.	13	TGCAGCGTTGAGTTAGGGGGGGAGGGGCCCCAGCATTTT	CSVELGGEGPQHF
TRBJ2-2	TRBV7-9	.	TRBD1	19	TGTGCCAGCAGCCCGACGCCGGGACAGGGGGCACAAAACACCGGGGAGCTGTTTTTT	CASSPTPGQGAQNTGELFF
TRBJ2-2	TRBV19	.	TRBD1	15	TGTGCCAGTAGGACCGACAGGGGGCTTAGCGGGGAGCTGTTTTTT	CASRTDRGLSGELFF
TRBJ1-1	TRBV24-1	.	.	13	TGTGCCACCAGCCAGGGGCGTACCACTGAAGCTTTCTTT	CATSQGRTTEAFF
TRBJ1-5	TRBV6-5	.	TRBD1	15	TGTGCCAGCCAACCAGGGACAGGGGTAAGGCAGCCCCAGCATTTT	CASQPGTGVRQPQHF
TRBJ1-1	TRBV6-1	.	TRBD1	18	TGTGCCAGCAGTGAAGTTAAGGGACAGGGGGCCCATAACACTGAAGCTTTCTTT	CASSEVKGQGAHNTEAFF
TRBJ2-5	TRBV7-8	.	.	14	TGTGCCAGCAGCCTGACAGAATACCAAGAGACCCAGTACTTC	CASSLTEYQETQYF
TRBJ2-5	TRBV15	.	TRBD2	18	TGTGCCACCAGCAGAGAGCCTAGCGGGGGTTGGATTCAAGAGACCCAGTACTTC	CATSREPSGGWIQETQYF
TRBJ2-5	TRBV7-8	.	.	14	TGTGCCAGCAGCTTAGCGGGAGGCCGGGAGACCCAGTACTTC	CASSLAGGRETQYF
TRBJ2-5	TRBV12-5	.	TRBD2	16	TGTGCTAGTGGTTCCCCCTCATTAGCGGGGCAAGAGACCCAGTACTTC	CASGSPSLAGQETQYF
TRBJ1-5	TRBV2	.	.	16	TGTGCCAGCAGCTTCAGTGGCGGATTTAGCAATCAGCCCCAGCATTTT	CASSFSGGFSNQPQHF
TRBJ1-3	TRBV5-1	.	TRBD1	16	TGCGCCAGCAGCTTGACAGGGGTCGACTCTGGAAACACCATATATTTT	CASSLTGVDSGNTIYF
TRBJ2-2	TRBV11-2	.	TRBD2	17	TGTGCCAGCAGCCAGACGCGAGCGGGAGCAACGGGCGGGGAGCTGTTTTTT	CASSQTRAGATGGELFF
TRBJ1-1	TRBV29-1	.	TRBD1	15	TGCAGCGTCCCCGTCCCAATCCGACAGGGCAACGAAGCTTTCTTT	CSVPVPIRQGNEAFF
TRBJ2-2	TRBV6-1	.	TRBD1	15	TGTGCCAGCAGTGAATCAGGGACAGCTGGCGGGGAGCTGTTTTTT	CASSESGTAGGELFF
TRBJ2-7	TRBV10-3	.	TRBD2	15	TGTGCCATCAGTGAGCCCGGGAGGGACTCCTACGAGCAGTACTTC	CAISEPGRDSYEQYF
TRBJ1-6	TRBV24-1	.	.	14	TGTGCCACCAGGCCACAGGGTTATAATTCACCCCTCCACTTT	CATRPQGYNSPLHF
TRBJ2-2	TRBV7-7	.	TRBD1	15	TGTGCCAGCAGCGTCGGACAGGGGGACACCGGGGAGCTGTTTTTT	CASSVGQGDTGELFF
TRBJ1-3	TRBV6-1	.	.	14	TGTGCCAGCAGTGAACAAAACTCTGGAAACACCATATATTTT	CASSEQNSGNTIYF
TRBJ1-4	TRBV3-1/TRBV3-2	.	.	14	TGTGCCAGCAGCCAAGTGGGGGGGCGGGAAAAACTGTTTTTT	CASSQVGGREKLFF
TRBJ2-7	TRBV6-2/TRBV6-3	.	TRBD2	14	TGTGCCAGCAGTCGACTAGCGGGTTCCTACGAGCAGTACTTC	CASSRLAGSYEQYF
TRBJ2-7	TRBV4-1	.	TRBD1	15	TGCGCCAGCAGCCGAGGCGGACAGGGGGTCTACGAGCAGTACTTC	CASSRGGQGVYEQYF
TRBJ2-1	TRBV2	.	.	15	TGTGCCAGCAGTGAAGCGCTTTGGGCTAAAAAGGAGCAGTTCTTC	CASSEALWAKKEQFF
TRBJ1-6	TRBV30	.	TRBD1	13	TGTGCCTGGAAGAACAGGGGGGGATCACCCCTCCACTTT	CAWKNRGGSPLHF
TRBJ2-3	TRBV27	.	TRBD2	15	TGTGCCAGCAGCTCCGGGACTAGCGACACAGATACGCAGTATTTT	CASSSGTSDTDTQYF
TRBJ2-7	TRBV12-3/TRBV12-4	.	TRBD1	13	TGTGCCAGCAGCACCGGGACAGGCTACGAGCAGTACTTC	CASSTGTGYEQYF
TRBJ1-5	TRBV19	.	.	15	TGTGCCAGTAGTACAGCGGGACAAAGCAATCAGCCCCAGCATTTT	CASSTAGQSNQPQHF
TRBJ2-1	TRBV28	.	TRBD1	15	TGTGCCAGCATCATAAACGACAGGGGTGACAATGAGCAGTTCTTC	CASIINDRGDNEQFF
TRBJ2-7	TRBV4-1	.	.	15	TGCGCCAGCAGCCAAGTCCGACAGGCCTCCTACGAGCAGTACTTC	CASSQVRQASYEQYF